The next 18 T cell receptor beta chains were all read from a single sample in a study of Ad26.COV2.S vaccination and SARS-CoV-2 variants. The table came from immunoSEQ multiplex PCR; TCRdb's copy has only in-frame clones and leaves some out. Found here are a few hundred thousand clones, about 90% of them singletons; the top ten hold approximately 4.3%. Sample treatment: around 19 received Ad26.COV2.S at low or high dose, single or two shots; roughly 5 received placebo; per-sample allocation not given. Collection of samples fell on day 63 after the first vaccine or placebo injection. This material consisted of peripheral blood, taken in a trial of Ad26.COV2.S vaccine versus placebo. The receptors were gathered from a person between 18 and 59 years old who received the Ad26.COV2.S COVID-19 vaccine or a placebo.

The chain combines TRBV7-9 with TRBJ2-1; D is ambiguous. V lost 5 bases and J lost 0, with 11 bases in between. CDR1 and CDR2 (germline): SEHNR, FQNEAQ (reference sequence). The CDR3 consists of 15 residues. The CDR3 loop reads CASSGPGDSYNEQFF. CDR3 in DNA: TGTGCCAGCAGCGGGCCGGGTGACTCCTACAATGAGCAGTTCTTC. Full variable domain (missing parts from reference TRBV7-9 and TRBJ2-1): DTGVSQNPRHKITKRGQNVTFRCDPISEHNRLYWYRQTLGQGPEFLTYFQNEAQLEKSRLLSDRFSAERPKGSFSTLEIQRTEQGDSAMYLCASSGPGDSYNEQFFGPGTRLTVL.

In this sample, this clone turned up a few times. J is TRBJ2-7 and V is TRBV7-9, with 9 bases that match TRBD2. Germline V gene sequence: CDR1 SEHNR, CDR2 FQNEAQ (reference sequence). The CDR3 has 14 residues. The V and J ends lost 5 bases and 3 bases, in that order; junction bases with no gene match: 5. CDR3 sequence (DNA): TGTGCCAGCAGCCCGACGACTAGCGGCTACGAGCAGTACTTC. This encodes CASSPTTSGYEQYF.

The V call is TRBV12-5, the J call TRBJ2-3; D is uncertain. The CDR3 extends over 13 amino acids. V lost 2 bases to trimming and J lost 3 bases, with 6 bases between them. Per the germline V gene, CDR1 is LGHNT and CDR2 is FRNRAP. The CDR3 nucleotides are TGTGCTAGTGGTTTGAGTGCGACAGATACGCAGTATTTT. This codes for CASGLSATDTQYF.

The chain has TRBV6-2 or TRBV6-3 and TRBJ2-1, with 7 bases identical to TRBD1. CDR3 length: 15 amino acids. The V gene's germline CDR1 is MNHEY and CDR2 SVGEGT. Germline trimming cut 3 bases from V and 7 bases from J; bases unmatched to any gene: 9. CDR3 loop: CASSYGDSGWNEQFF. In nucleotides, the CDR3 is TGTGCCAGCAGTTATGGGGACAGTGGGTGGAATGAGCAGTTCTTC.

The rearrangement joins TRBV28 to TRBJ2-1; D is unresolved. This CDR3 has 12 residues. V lost 2 bases and J lost 6, with 5 bases in between. The germline gives CDR1 MDHEN, CDR2 SYDVKM. For the CDR3, the DNA is TGTGCCAGCAGTTTACTCATCAATGAGCAGTTCTTC. Amino acids: CASSLLINEQFF.

The chain carries TRBV10-2 and TRBJ1-1; D not certain. The V gene lost 2 bases and the J gene lost 0 bases, with 7 bases spanning the gap. The CDR3 covers 14 residues. Germline-derived CDR1 and CDR2 are WSHSY and SAAADI. DNA of the CDR3: TGCGCCAGCAGTGAGCTGGATTTGAACACTGAAGCTTTCTTT. Protein sequence: CASSELDLNTEAFF.

This clone has a handful of counts. The V call is TRBV9, the J call TRBJ1-1; the match to TRBD1 covers 7 bases. The V and J ends lost 0 bases and 2 bases, in that order; junction bases with no gene match: 7. This CDR3 comprises 16 residues. Germline CDR1 reads SGDLS; CDR2 reads YYNGEE. In nucleotides, the CDR3 is TGTGCCAGCAGCGTAGCGCATGACAGGGTCAACACTGAAGCTTTCTTT. Its protein is CASSVAHDRVNTEAFF.

The chain has TRBV10-3 and TRBJ2-1, with 9 nucleotides matching TRBD1. The CDR3 contains 18 residues. The germline CDR1 and CDR2 sequences are ENHRY and SYGVKD. V gave up 0 bases and J gave up 4 bases; unmatched junction bases: 10. The DNA of the CDR3 is TGTGCCATCAGTGAGTCCGGGGCCGGGACAGGGAAATACAATGAGCAGTTCTTC. Amino acid sequence: CAISESGAGTGKYNEQFF.

This clone was detected only once. This CDR3 is CASKQAGVGNTIYF. In nucleotides, the CDR3 is TGTGCCAGCAAGCAGGCAGGGGTCGGAAACACCATATATTTT. V is TRBV28 and J is TRBJ1-3; a possible D gene is TRBD1 (6 bases). Looked up from germline, CDR1 is MDHEN and CDR2 is SYDVKM. The CDR3 spans 14 residues. Trimming pared 7 bases from V and 4 bases from J, leaving 14 bases between.

The CDR3 DNA follows: TGTGCCAGCAGGACGGACAGGGCGAGCACAGATACGCAGTATTTT. Translating gives CASRTDRASTDTQYF. The chain employs TRBV28 and TRBJ2-3, with TRBD1 identical over 8 bases. The CDR3 contains 15 residues. CDR1 is MDHEN and CDR2 is SYDVKM in the germline V gene. V shed 6 bases, J shed 0 bases, and the junction held 5 bases outside the gene matches.

The CDR3 DNA is TGCGCCAGCAGCCAGGCTGAGGACTCCTCCTACGAGCAGTACTTC. Amino acid sequence: CASSQAEDSSYEQYF. V gene TRBV4-1 combines with J gene TRBJ2-7, with a weak D call TRBD2 (5 bases). The germline gives CDR1 MGHRA, CDR2 YSYEKL. CDR3 length: 15 residues. Between the trimmed V and J ends, which lost 3 bases and 0 bases, there was a span of 12 bases.

This chain joins TRBV28 and TRBJ2-7; D gene uncertain. Trimming pared 2 bases from V and 0 bases from J, leaving 8 bases between. Germline V gene data show CDR1 as MDHEN and CDR2 as SYDVKM. This CDR3 contains 14 residues. CDR3 region: CASSLVQSSYEQYF. The CDR3 bases are TGTGCCAGCAGTTTAGTACAGAGCTCCTACGAGCAGTACTTC.

The chain recombines TRBV15 with TRBJ2-3; D is undetermined. Germline V gene sequence: CDR1 LNHNV, CDR2 YYDKDF (reference sequence). CDR3 size: 15 residues. V was cut by 8 bases and J by 0 bases, with 15 bases left in between. This chain's CDR3 is CATGKLDRSTDTQYF. CDR3 in DNA: TGTGCCACCGGCAAATTGGACCGGAGCACAGATACGCAGTATTTT.

This rearrangement joins TRBV29-1 to TRBJ1-3; D uncertain. This CDR3 region has 13 residues. The germline CDR1 and CDR2 sequences are SQVTM and ANQGSEA. Between the trimmed V and J ends, which lost 8 bases and 0 bases, there was a span of 11 bases. The CDR3 coding sequence is TGCAGCACGCGAGGTGGCTCTGGAAACACCATATATTTT. The encoded protein is CSTRGGSGNTIYF.

The chain links TRBV5-6 to TRBJ1-1; no definite D call. The germline V gene has CDR1 SGHDT and CDR2 YYEEEE. Trimming left V 0 bases short and J 5 bases short, with 11 bases between. The CDR3 covers 14 residues. CDR3 in amino acids: CASSLDKTGTEAFF. DNA for the CDR3: TGTGCCAGCAGCTTGGATAAAACGGGGACTGAAGCTTTCTTT.

This chain links TRBV19 with TRBJ1-5; TRBD1 aligns across 8 bases. The germline gives CDR1 LNHDA, CDR2 SQIVND (reference sequence). After removal of 9 bases from V and 4 bases from J, the junction contained 17 bases not matched to a gene. This CDR3 is 17 amino acids long. The CDR3 DNA reads as TGTGCCAGGGAAGGACAGGGCGAAAGTGGAACAAATCAGCCCCAGCATTTT. This translates into CAREGQGESGTNQPQHF.

This chain joins TRBV28 and TRBJ2-4, with a weak D call TRBD1 (5 bases). This CDR3 comprises 15 residues. Deletions cut 6 bases from V and 0 bases from J, with 12 bases between. The V gene's germline CDR1 is MDHEN and CDR2 SYDVKM. The CDR3 is CASRQDTIAKNIQYF. The CDR3 nucleotides read TGTGCCAGCAGACAGGACACTATAGCCAAAAACATTCAGTACTTC.

The chain links TRBV13 to TRBJ2-1; no reliable D call. The germline V and J ends were trimmed by 1 base and 12 bases, with 10 bases remaining between them. Germline CDR1 PRHDT, CDR2 FYEKMQ (reference sequence). CDR3 length: 12 amino acids. CDR3 sequence: CASSLAPGGQFF. The CDR3 DNA sequence: TGTGCCAGCAGCTTAGCCCCAGGTGGGCAGTTCTTC.